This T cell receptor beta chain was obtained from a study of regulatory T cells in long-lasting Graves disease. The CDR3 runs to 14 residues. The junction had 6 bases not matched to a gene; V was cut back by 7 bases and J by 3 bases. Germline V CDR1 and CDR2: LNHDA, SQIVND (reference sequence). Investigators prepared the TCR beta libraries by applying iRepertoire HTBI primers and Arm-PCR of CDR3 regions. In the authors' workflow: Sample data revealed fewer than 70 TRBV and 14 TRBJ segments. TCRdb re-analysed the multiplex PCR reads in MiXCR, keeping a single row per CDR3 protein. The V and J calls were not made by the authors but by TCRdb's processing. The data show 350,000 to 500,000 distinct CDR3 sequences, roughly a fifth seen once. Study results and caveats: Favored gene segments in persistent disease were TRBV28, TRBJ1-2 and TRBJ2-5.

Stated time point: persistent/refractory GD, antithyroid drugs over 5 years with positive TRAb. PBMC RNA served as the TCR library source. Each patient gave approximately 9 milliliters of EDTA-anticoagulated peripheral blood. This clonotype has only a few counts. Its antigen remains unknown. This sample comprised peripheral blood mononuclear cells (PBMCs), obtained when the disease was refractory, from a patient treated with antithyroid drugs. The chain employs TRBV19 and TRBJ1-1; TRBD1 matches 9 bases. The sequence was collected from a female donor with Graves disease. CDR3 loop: CASTGTGWYTEAFF. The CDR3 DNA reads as TGTGCCAGTACCGGGACAGGGTGGTACACTGAAGCTTTCTTT. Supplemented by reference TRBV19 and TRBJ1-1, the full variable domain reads DGGITQSPKYLFRKEGQNVTLSCEQNLNHDAMYWYRQDPGQGLRLIYYSQIVNDFQKGDIAEGYSVSREKKESFPLTVTSAQKNPTAFYLCASTGTGWYTEAFFGQGTRLTVV.